One and the same sample provided the 27 T cell receptor beta chains below, sequenced in a study of shared clonotypes between healthy human individuals. Clones were read by immunoSEQ multiplex PCR, and TCRdb kept only the in-frame ones, dropping some. The sample has 550,000 to 600,000 clones; around 78% are singletons. The source material was PBMCs. These receptors were obtained from a middle-aged woman in good health. Some clones in this sample may be carry-over from other donors' samples.

This clone was observed many times. The rearrangement links TRBV19 to TRBJ1-4, with D unclear. The CDR3 sequence is 15 residues long. V lost 3 bases and J 4 bases, leaving 12 bases between the germline ends. The germline gives CDR1 LNHDA, CDR2 SQIVND (reference sequence). The CDR3 nucleotides read TGTGCCAGTAGTATTAGATCGGGCGGTAATGAAAAACTGTTTTTT. Translating gives CASSIRSGGNEKLFF. Full variable domain (missing parts from reference TRBV19 and TRBJ1-4): DGGITQSPKYLFRKEGQNVTLSCEQNLNHDAMYWYRQDPGQGLRLIYYSQIVNDFQKGDIAEGYSVSREKKESFPLTVTSAQKNPTAFYLCASSIRSGGNEKLFFGSGTQLSVL.

This rearrangement joins TRBV28 to TRBJ1-5; 11 nucleotides match TRBD1. V gave up 6 bases and J gave up 4 bases; unmatched junction bases: 5. The length of the CDR3 is 15 residues. CDR1 and CDR2 (germline): MDHEN, SYDVKM. CDR3 DNA sequence: TGTGCCAGCAGCACCGGGACAGGGGGGAATCAGCCCCAGCATTTT. Its translation: CASSTGTGGNQPQHF.

The rearrangement uses TRBV9 and TRBJ1-2; D is undetermined. The CDR3 loop spans 14 amino acids. Per the germline V gene, CDR1 is SGDLS and CDR2 is YYNGEE. V was trimmed by 3 bases and J by 3 bases, leaving 12 bases between them. Here the CDR3 reads CASSGHLVHYGYTF. CDR3 in DNA: TGTGCCAGCAGCGGACACCTAGTGCACTATGGCTACACCTTC.

This clone turned up a few times. V gene TRBV5-4 combines with J gene TRBJ2-3, with TRBD2 identical over 14 bases. Germline CDR1 SGHNT, CDR2 YYREEE (reference sequence). V gave up 7 bases and J gave up 5 bases; unmatched junction bases: 9. The CDR3 is 16 amino acids. The CDR3 nucleotides are TGTGCCAGCTATCCAAGACTAGCGGGAGGGGTAGATACGCAGTATTTT. This codes for CASYPRLAGGVDTQYF.

This chain joins TRBV10-3 and TRBJ2-1; unclear D gene. Trimming removed 1 base from V and 3 bases from J, with 4 bases in between. Germline V gene lookup returns CDR1 ENHRY and CDR2 SYGVKD. This CDR3 comprises 13 residues. The CDR3 is CAISEYLYNEQFF. CDR3 DNA sequence: TGTGCCATCAGTGAGTACCTCTACAATGAGCAGTTCTTC.

The genes are TRBV4-2 and TRBJ1-5, with D perhaps TRBD1 (6 bases). Germline CDR1 is LGHNA and CDR2 is YNFKEQ. V was cut by 2 bases and J by 6 bases, with 14 bases left in between. The CDR3 has 15 residues. The CDR3 region has the DNA TGTGCCAGCAGCCAAAACAGGGATGGTGGTCAGCCCCAGCATTTT. As protein: CASSQNRDGGQPQHF.

The CDR3 loop is CAISESNQRELFF. In DNA, the CDR3 is TGTGCCATCAGTGAGTCGAATCAGCGGGAGCTGTTTTTT. This chain connects TRBV10-3 to TRBJ2-2; D gene ambiguous. CDR1 and CDR2 (germline): ENHRY, SYGVKD. The CDR3 consists of 13 residues. Between the trimmed V and J ends, which lost 0 bases and 9 bases, there was a span of 8 bases.

This sequence joins TRBV5-6 and TRBJ2-1; tentatively, D is TRBD2 (5 bases). Germline V gene data show CDR1 as SGHDT and CDR2 as YYEEEE. This CDR3 contains 15 residues. V was shortened by 0 bases and J by 4 bases, with 11 bases between the two germline ends. The DNA for the CDR3 is TGTGCCAGCAGCTTGGCGGGGAGAATTTACAATGAGCAGTTCTTC. Protein sequence: CASSLAGRIYNEQFF. Variable domain in full (rest from reference TRBV5-6 and TRBJ2-1): DAGVTQSPTHLIKTRGQQVTLRCSPKSGHDTVSWYQQALGQGPQFIFQYYEEEERQRGNFPDRFSGHQFPNYSSELNVNALLLGDSALYLCASSLAGRIYNEQFFGPGTRLTVL.

This clone was seen just once. The chain recombines TRBV29-1 with TRBJ2-2; TRBD1 might be the D (6 bases). The V end was cut by 6 bases, the J end by 6 bases, with 23 bases between. The germline V gene encodes CDR1 SQVTM and CDR2 ANQGSEA. This CDR3 region has 16 residues. CDR3 sequence reads: CSVSPTGNDLAGELFF. In DNA, the CDR3 is TGCAGCGTGAGCCCGACAGGAAACGATTTAGCCGGGGAGCTGTTTTTT.

The chain carries TRBV27 and TRBJ2-7, with D possibly being TRBD1 or TRBD2 (5 bases each). The V and J ends lost 5 bases and 2 bases respectively, with 13 bases between them. CDR1 is MNHEY, CDR2 SMNVEV, per germline (reference sequence). The CDR3 has 14 amino acids. The CDR3 loop reads CASSATGTTYEQYF. The CDR3 nucleotides read TGTGCCAGCAGTGCTACCGGGACCACCTACGAGCAGTACTTC.

This clone has a handful of counts. This chain uses TRBV27 with TRBJ1-1; 8 nucleotides align to TRBD1. Germline lookup yields CDR1 MNHEY and CDR2 SMNVEV (reference sequence). The CDR3 is made up of 13 amino acids. J was trimmed by 1 base and V by 6 bases; bases with no gene match: 1. In DNA form, the CDR3 reads TGTGCCAGCAGGGGACAGGCGAACACTGAAGCTTTCTTT. Amino acids: CASRGQANTEAFF.

The gene calls are TRBV2 and TRBJ2-1; tentative D call: TRBD1 (6 bases). The CDR3 covers 15 residues. Germline assignment: CDR1 SNHLY and CDR2 FYNNEI. Deletions cut 6 bases from V and 0 bases from J, with 12 bases between. The CDR3 nucleotides read TGTGCCAGCAGAGAACAGGGCAGCTCCTACAATGAGCAGTTCTTC. Residues: CASREQGSSYNEQFF.

The chain links TRBV28 to TRBJ1-1; D might be TRBD1 (5 bases). V was cut by 3 bases and J by 10 bases, with 18 bases left in between. The germline V gene has CDR1 MDHEN and CDR2 SYDVKM. The length of the CDR3 is 14 residues. CDR3 protein: CASSFVSGGETAFF. As DNA, the CDR3 is TGTGCCAGCAGTTTCGTCTCCGGGGGGGAGACAGCTTTCTTT.

To note about this clone: This is likely an artifact of a read error, given a far larger clone one base away. J is TRBJ2-7 and V is TRBV6-1; 7 bases map to TRBD1. CDR1 and CDR2 from the germline V gene are MNHNS and SASEGT. There are 15 residues in the CDR3. Written as DNA, the CDR3 is TGTACCAGCAGTGTCACAGGGGAAGGACCTAACGAGCAGTACTTC. Protein product: CTSSVTGEGPNEQYF.

The chain is built from TRBV27 and TRBJ1-1, with TRBD1 matching over 7 bases. The CDR3 runs 14 residues. Germline loops: CDR1 MNHEY, CDR2 SMNVEV (reference sequence). Trimming took 3 bases from V and 7 from J; bases not matched to a gene: 8. CDR3 loop: CASSLKGARIEAFF. For the CDR3, the DNA is TGTGCCAGCAGTTTGAAGGGGGCTAGGATTGAAGCTTTCTTT.

The chain uses TRBV9 and TRBJ2-1, with a possible D match to TRBD2 (6 bases). V was pared by 0 bases and J by 12 bases, with 19 bases between. Germline CDR1 and CDR2: SGDLS and YYNGEE. The CDR3 has 15 amino acids. CDR3 sequence (DNA): TGTGCCAGCAGCGTAGGGGAGGCCCCAAACCGAAGGCAGTTCTTC. It encodes CASSVGEAPNRRQFF.

This clone was detected only a few times. This chain uses TRBV4-1 with TRBJ2-7; D call uncertain. The CDR3 has 11 amino acids. Trimming shortened V by 4 bases and J by 6 bases, and 7 bases separated the two germline ends. CDR1 MGHRA and CDR2 YSYEKL come from the germline V gene. CDR3 DNA: TGCGCCAGCAGCCGGGATTCCGAGCAGTACTTC. Protein sequence: CASSRDSEQYF.

The rearrangement joins TRBV6-5 to TRBJ2-7, with 8 bases fitting TRBD1. Unmatched junction bases numbered 7, after V lost 6 bases and J lost 3 bases. This CDR3 is built from 14 residues. CDR1 and CDR2 from the germline V gene are MNHEY and SVGAGI. The CDR3 nucleotides read TGTGCCAGCAGGGACAGGGCCCAAGGCTACGAGCAGTACTTC. Translation gives CASRDRAQGYEQYF.

This chain connects TRBV18 to TRBJ2-6; TRBD1 is a possible D gene (5 bases). Between the trimmed V and J ends, which lost 6 bases and 4 bases, there was a span of 16 bases. Germline V gene lookup returns CDR1 KGHSH and CDR2 LQKENI. This CDR3 region has 16 residues. CDR3 bases: TGTGCCAGCTCGTTAGACAGCCTTGGGGGGGCCAACGTCCTGACTTTC. This sequence encodes CASSLDSLGGANVLTF.

Concerning this clone itself: The junction differs from germline at one of its ends, possibly a read error. This chain uses TRBV7-8 with TRBJ2-2; 7 bases are a match to TRBD2. The CDR3 sequence is 15 residues long. Germline V gene lookup returns CDR1 SGHVS and CDR2 FQNEAQ. The CDR3 nucleotides are TGTGCCAGCAGCCTAGCGGCGGGATGGACCGGGGAGCTGTTTTTT. Translating gives CASSLAAGWTGELFF.

The rearrangement uses TRBV28 and TRBJ2-3; D is unresolved. The germline gives CDR1 MDHEN, CDR2 SYDVKM. Deletions cut 9 bases from V and 7 bases from J, with 14 bases between. The length of the CDR3 is 12 residues. Here the CDR3 reads CASNNSPNTQYF. The CDR3 bases are TGTGCCAGTAACAATTCCCCGAATACGCAGTATTTT.

The J gene is TRBJ1-1, the V gene TRBV30; 11 nucleotides match TRBD1. The CDR3 contains 15 residues. Trimming took 8 bases from V and 4 from J; bases not matched to a gene: 12. Per germline, CDR1 GTSNPN and CDR2 SVGIG (reference sequence). CDR3 loop: CARTVQGQGGTEAFF. The DNA of the CDR3 is TGTGCCCGGACAGTGCAGGGACAGGGGGGCACTGAAGCTTTCTTT.

This chain uses TRBV11-2 with TRBJ2-7; 7 bases map to TRBD2. From germline, CDR1 is SGHAT and CDR2 FQNNGV. There are 11 residues in the CDR3. J lost 6 bases, V lost 7 bases, and 3 bases had no gene match. CDR3 protein: CASTPGGEQYF. As DNA, the CDR3 is TGTGCCAGCACCCCGGGGGGCGAGCAGTACTTC.

In the case of this clone: Given the absence of the conserved phenylalanine or tryptophan at the CDR3 end, a read error is likely. V usage is TRBV25-1 and J usage is TRBJ1-5; 9 bases line up with TRBD1. This CDR3 comprises 14 residues. Germline CDR1 MGHDK, CDR2 SYGVNS. V lost 3 bases, J lost 6 bases, and 3 bases stayed unmatched. This chain's CDR3 is CASSEDRGSQPQHL. The CDR3 DNA sequence: TGTGCCAGCAGTGAGGACAGGGGTAGTCAGCCCCAGCATCTT.

The chain has TRBV7-6 and TRBJ2-7; the D is unclear. The germline V gene has CDR1 SGHVS and CDR2 FNYEAQ. Between the trimmed V and J ends, which lost 2 bases and 4 bases, there was a span of 9 bases. The CDR3 sequence is 13 residues long. The CDR3 here is CASSLYGKYEQYF. The CDR3 DNA sequence: TGTGCCAGCAGCTTATACGGAAAGTACGAGCAGTACTTC.

The genes are TRBV6-1 and TRBJ1-2; 12 bases agree with TRBD1. Trimming took 6 bases from V and 8 from J; bases not matched to a gene: 10. The germline V gene encodes CDR1 MNHNS and CDR2 SASEGT. The CDR3 is made up of 15 amino acids. This CDR3 reads CASRSTGTGGEGYTF. The CDR3 region has the DNA TGTGCCAGCAGGAGTACCGGGACAGGGGGCGAGGGCTACACCTTC.

The chain joins TRBV28 to TRBJ2-1; 10 nucleotides line up with TRBD2. The CDR3 length is 15 residues. V lost 4 bases and J lost 7; bases outside the gene matches: 7. Germline-derived CDR1 and CDR2 are MDHEN and SYDVKM. The DNA of the CDR3 is TGTGCCAGCAGTTCACCTAGCGGGAGTTGGAATGAGCAGTTCTTC. It yields the protein CASSSPSGSWNEQFF.